These 17 T cell receptor beta chains share one sample of origin, sequenced in a study of T cell clonality in common variable immunodeficiency. Using immunoSEQ multiplex PCR, the repertoire was profiled, and TCRdb retains in-frame clones only, with some absent. The table lists about 34,000 clones, with no singletons. Sequencing input: peripheral blood mononuclear cells. The receptors originated from a person aged 18 to 75 in good health.

This clone came up many times. The part of the CDR3 DNA that was read is TGTGCCACCAGCGGCAGGGTCTCCTACAATGAG. Translating gives CATSGRVSYNE. The whole CDR3 region reads CATSGRVSYNEQFF. The rearrangement links TRBV15 to TRBJ2-1; weak D call: TRBD1 (5 bases). Read sequence stops 3 residues before the CDR3 end, and the germline J gene provides the missing end. This CDR3 is built from 14 residues. Trimming removed 5 bases at V and 0 bases at J, with 8 bases between. CDR1 is LNHNV and CDR2 is YYDKDF in the germline V gene (reference sequence).

This clone appeared many times. The CDR3 is cut off 3 residues early in the read; its end comes from the germline J gene. This sequence joins TRBV18 and TRBJ2-3, with a weak D call TRBD1 (6 bases). V dropped 3 bases and J dropped 6 bases, with 10 bases sitting between them. This CDR3 has 13 amino acids. Germline CDR1 KGHSH, CDR2 LQKENI. The CDR3 is CASSPIQGDTQYF. CDR3 DNA (partial): TGTGCCAGCTCACCGATCCAGGGGGATACG.

The table lists this clone with many counts. The read stops 3 residues short of the end of the CDR3; the missing end is completed from the germline J gene. The chain is built from TRBV7-2 and TRBJ1-2, with D possibly TRBD1 on 5 matching bases. V was pared by 1 base and J by 5 bases, with 11 bases between. There are 14 residues in the CDR3. CDR1 and CDR2 from the germline V gene are SGHTA and FQGNSA. The CDR3 is CASSLGVGVYGYTF. The covered CDR3 bases are TGTGCCAGCAGCTTAGGGGTAGGGGTTTATGGC.

The table lists this clone with many counts. Coverage ceases 3 residues before the CDR3 finishes, and the germline J gene fills in the end. This sequence joins TRBV10-3 and TRBJ2-2, with TRBD2 matching 7 bases. With 0 bases clipped from V and 8 bases from J, the junction kept 18 bases outside the gene matches. This CDR3 spans 19 amino acids. Germline V lookup: CDR1 ENHRY, CDR2 SYGVKD. CDR3: CAISESIIAGPGGLGELFF. CDR3 DNA, as far as it was read: TGTGCCATCAGTGAGTCAATAATAGCGGGTCCAGGCGGCTTGGGGGAG.

This clone was observed at least ten times. Incomplete CDR3 DNA: TGTGCCAGCAGCCCTACCCTAGCGGGGGTCGGGGAGACC. Its translation is CASSPTLAGVGET. The whole CDR3 protein is CASSPTLAGVGETQYF. V usage is TRBV13 and J usage is TRBJ2-5, with 10 bases lining up with TRBD2. From the germline J gene comes the end of the CDR3, since the read stops 3 residues before it. The CDR3 totals 16 residues. The junction had 11 bases not matched to a gene; V was cut back by 5 bases and J by 5 bases. Germline CDR1 reads PRHDT; CDR2 reads FYEKMQ (reference sequence).

In this sample, this clone turned up many times. The missing CDR3 end, 3 residues past where the read stops, is filled in from the germline J gene. The chain has TRBV19 and TRBJ1-2; D unclear. This CDR3 region has 12 residues. V was pared by 3 bases and J by 5 bases, with 7 bases between. Per germline, CDR1 LNHDA and CDR2 SQIVND (reference sequence). CDR3 DNA (partial): TGTGCCAGTAGTATGTCGTTATATGGC. It translates to CASSMSLYG. The full-length CDR3 reads as CASSMSLYGYTF.

This clone was recorded at least ten times. The CDR3 end falls 3 residues outside the read, so it is completed with the germline J gene. The rearrangement uses TRBV6-2 or TRBV6-3 and TRBJ1-1, with a possible D match to TRBD1 (6 bases). The CDR3 spans 14 residues. Germline V lookup: CDR1 MNHEY, CDR2 SVGEGT. Trimming stripped 5 bases from V and 3 bases from J, with 13 bases between. This CDR3 is CASSQQGEDTEAFF. The covered CDR3 bases are TGTGCCAGCAGTCAACAGGGTGAGGACACTGAA.

The sample holds many counts of this clone. The CDR3 end is not reached by the read, which stops 3 residues before it; the germline J gene fills it in. V and J are TRBV29-1 and TRBJ1-5; TRBD1 matches 10 bases. Germline trimming cut 3 bases from V and 0 bases from J; bases unmatched to any gene: 8. Germline CDR1 is SQVTM and CDR2 is ANQGSEA. This CDR3 spans 17 amino acids. The covered CDR3 bases are TGCAGCGTTGATCTGACAGGGGGCCGGGATAGCAATCAGCCC. It yields the protein CSVDLTGGRDSNQP. The whole CDR3 protein reads CSVDLTGGRDSNQPQHF.

In this sample, this clone turned up many times. The read ends 3 residues early relative to the CDR3; the germline J gene fills the gap. The V and J genes are TRBV5-1 and TRBJ2-2; 9 bases are a match to TRBD1. Germline CDR1 SGHRS, CDR2 YFSETQ. The CDR3 consists of 16 residues. The junction had 1 base not matched to a gene; V was cut back by 1 base and J by 0 bases. CDR3 DNA, as far as it was read: TGCGCCAGCAGCTTGACAGGGGGCGCGAACACCGGGGAG. Translation: CASSLTGGANTGE. The complete CDR3 protein is CASSLTGGANTGELFF.

This clone was recorded many times. The read finishes 3 residues shy of the CDR3 end, and the germline J gene is used to complete it. V usage is TRBV7-9 and J usage is TRBJ2-1, with 10 bases fitting TRBD2. V lost 8 bases to trimming and J lost 8 bases; unmatched junction nucleotides: 9. CDR3 size: 14 residues. CDR1 is SEHNR, CDR2 FQNEAQ, per germline (reference sequence). CDR3 DNA (partial): TGTGCCAGCTTTCGCCTAGCGGGAGTTTATGAG. As protein: CASFRLAGVYE. The entire CDR3 protein is CASFRLAGVYEQFF.

This clone was picked up many times. The sequence runs out 3 residues before the end of the CDR3; the remainder is reconstructed from the germline J gene. The V and J genes are TRBV2 and TRBJ1-2; possibly TRBD1 for D (6 bases). Germline V gene data show CDR1 as SNHLY and CDR2 as FYNNEI. The V and J ends lost 4 bases and 7 bases respectively, with 13 bases between them. This CDR3 spans 13 amino acids. The DNA read from the CDR3 is TGTGCCAGCAGTGGAACAGGGAAGGGTGGC. Protein: CASSGTGKGG. The full CDR3 protein reads CASSGTGKGGYTF.

This clone has at least ten counts. The sequenced fragment ends 3 residues before the CDR3 boundary, so the rest is inferred from the germline J gene. The chain recombines TRBV11-2 with TRBJ1-1, with a weak D call TRBD1 (6 bases). Per germline, CDR1 SGHAT and CDR2 FQNNGV. CDR3 length: 15 residues. Trimming left V 3 bases short and J 5 bases short, with 16 bases between. The CDR3 sequence: CASSFINPGVTEAFF. The CDR3 DNA, read in part, is TGTGCCAGCAGCTTCATAAATCCAGGGGTGACTGAA.

This clone was recorded many times. Sequencing ends 3 residues short of the CDR3 end; the germline J gene provides the rest. The rearrangement uses TRBV20-1 and TRBJ2-1, with TRBD2 matching over 7 bases. After removal of 4 bases from V and 7 bases from J, the junction contained 4 bases not matched to a gene. Germline V gene sequence: CDR1 DFQATT, CDR2 SNEGSKA (reference sequence). This CDR3 is built from 12 residues. CDR3 sequence reads: CSAIAGGNEQFF. The sequenced CDR3 bases are TGCAGTGCTATAGCGGGTGGTAATGAG.

This clone showed up many times. The DNA ends 3 residues before the CDR3 does, and the rest of the CDR3 is filled in from the germline J gene. The gene calls are TRBV20-1 and TRBJ2-7; maybe TRBD1 (5 bases). CDR1 is DFQATT and CDR2 is SNEGSKA in the germline V gene (reference sequence). Trimming took off 5 bases at V and 2 bases at J, with 7 bases between the two ends. The CDR3 loop spans 11 amino acids. The CDR3 bases that were read are TGCAGTGCTCTGGACACCTACGAG. Translated, it gives CSALDTYE. The complete CDR3 sequence is CSALDTYEQYF.

This clone showed up many times. The read ends 3 residues before the CDR3 terminus; that terminus is restored from the germline J gene. The J gene is TRBJ1-2, the V gene TRBV11-2; D is undetermined. The CDR3 is 14 residues long. The V end was cut by 0 bases, the J end by 3 bases, with 8 bases between. The germline V gene encodes CDR1 SGHAT and CDR2 FQNNGV. CDR3 protein: CASSLDKRDYGYTF. The sequenced CDR3 bases are TGTGCCAGCAGCTTAGATAAAAGGGACTATGGC.

This clone was recorded many times. With the read ending 3 residues before the CDR3 end, the germline J gene is used to fill in that end. The gene calls are TRBV6-2 or TRBV6-3 and TRBJ2-1; D perhaps matches TRBD2 (6 bases). This CDR3 contains 13 residues. Looked up from germline, CDR1 is MNHEY and CDR2 is SVGEGT. The ends were cut back, 11 bases at V and 0 bases at J, with 11 bases in the middle. The chain's CDR3 is CAAAGSSYNEQFF. Partial CDR3 DNA: TGTGCCGCGGCGGGGAGCTCCTACAATGAG.

In its sample, this clone was seen many times. The read is 3 residues too short to cover the CDR3 end, so that end is filled in from the germline J gene. The chain carries TRBV7-2 and TRBJ2-1; 8 positions agree with TRBD2. CDR1 and CDR2 (germline): SGHTA, FQGNSA. This CDR3 has 15 amino acids. Trimming cost V 5 bases and J 3 bases; bases outside gene matches: 6. The CDR3: CASSDLAGGYNEQFF. The CDR3 bases that were read are TGTGCCAGCAGCGATTTGGCGGGAGGCTACAATGAG.